This T cell receptor (beta chain) was captured in a study of CD8+ T cells in alopecia areata. In each case, RNA was isolated and then reverse transcribed into cDNA as the sequencing template. The protocol was immunoSEQ multiplex PCR, while the TCRdb copy is restricted to in-frame clones and leaves out a portion. The sample has 150,000 to 200,000 clones; 55% are singletons. This clone was counted a few times. Its specificity is not known. V lost 7 bases to trimming and J lost 4 bases, with 14 bases between them. The CDR3 has 14 amino acids. Per germline, CDR1 MNHNS and CDR2 SASEGT. General study findings and limits: Normal scalp showed lower clonality than lesional scalp, especially alopecia totalis/universalis.

The V and J genes are TRBV6-1 and TRBJ2-4; D might be TRBD2 (6 bases). The clonotype was recovered from a human donor in good health. Material: CD4+ T cells sorted from blood. This CDR3 is CASTQTSGKNIQYF. The CDR3 region has the DNA TGTGCCAGCACCCAGACTAGTGGGAAAAACATTCAGTACTTC.